The following is a T cell receptor (beta chain) sequence with its context. Antigen unknown. The data originate from a study of cytomegalovirus exposure and HLA in healthy donors. Study as a whole: Genetic ancestry analysis placed approximately 80% of the 300 to 400 donors that were genotyped in the Caucasian-associated cluster.

Study-level findings and limits: Presence/absence analyses treated sequencing depth as roughly uniform across donors.

The PCR had 60 Vbeta and 13 Jbeta primers. Sequencing was performed with immunoSEQ multiplex PCR; in TCRdb, only in-frame clones are kept and a portion is missing. The sample consists of approximately 120,000 clones, roughly 71% of them appearing once. Whereas donors were nominally healthy upon sampling, unrecorded immune exposures were probable. Trimming removed 5 bases from V and 1 base from J; junction bases left unmatched: 1. From germline, CDR1 is LNHDA and CDR2 SQIVND (reference sequence). The CDR3 covers 14 residues. This sequence originates from a woman in her 70s in good health and CMV-seropositive. Specimen: PBMCs. This chain connects TRBV19 to TRBJ2-2, with 7 bases that match TRBD2. In nucleotides, the CDR3 is TGTGCCAGTAGTGTAGCGGGGAACACCGGGGAGCTGTTTTTT. Translating it yields CASSVAGNTGELFF.